These T cell receptor delta chains were read from a single sample in a study of gamma-delta T cells after stem cell transplantation. TCRdb redid clone calling on the RT-PCR reads using CATT. The sample lists over 2,500 delta-chain clones; roughly a fifth were seen once. The source material was gamma-delta T cells. These receptor sequences come from a human donor. It is not recorded whose cells these are; they may come from a transplant donor. Each CDR3 is given without its conserved first and last residue.

V: TRDV2; J: TRDJ3; CDR3: ACDTIVLGDTLKSSWDTRQMF
V: TRDV2; J: TRDJ1; CDR3: ACDTGKVLRLGDDYTDKLI
V: TRDV2; J: TRDJ1; CDR3: ACDPWGHSDKLI
V: TRAV29/DV5; J: TRDJ1; CDR3: AASARRTLLGWGQYTDKLI
V: TRAV29/DV5; J: TRDJ1; CDR3: AASARPTSRWGIRGNDKLI
V: TRDV2; J: TRDJ1; CDR3: ACDTLPILGGFPYTDKLI
V: TRDV2; J: TRDJ3; CDR3: ACDTRTILDSSWDTRQMF
V: TRDV1; J: TRDJ1; CDR3: ALAPCTGDSRNTDKLI
V: TRDV2; J: TRDJ3; CDR3: ACDALPEPMRLGDTSRSWDTRQMF
V: TRDV2; J: TRDJ1; CDR3: ACDSIEGLRTGAPGRLI
V: TRDV2; J: TRDJ1; CDR3: ACDTLGDIPHHGTDKLI
V: TRDV2; J: TRDJ3; CDR3: ACDTGGFASWDTRQMF
V: TRDV2; J: TRDJ3; CDR3: ACDTTGGSWDTRQMF
V: TRAV29/DV5; J: TRDJ1; CDR3: AASAVPPSGADKLI
V: TRDV2; J: TRDJ1; CDR3: ACDTLLTGGYGTDKLI
V: TRDV2; J: TRDJ1; CDR3: ACDTVGAQYTDKLI
V: TRDV2; J: TRDJ1; CDR3: ACDTAGIPEDKLI
V: TRDV1; J: TRDJ1; CDR3: ALAPILGATRLTDKLI
V: TRDV2; J: TRDJ1; CDR3: ACDYVLGDTSDKLI
V: TRDV2; J: TRDJ1; CDR3: ACDTLAGTPGPKTDKLI
V: TRDV2; J: TRDJ3; CDR3: ACDTAGNGDTRQMF
V: TRDV1; J: TRDJ1; CDR3: ALGDFPTNIPILGEIRYTDKLI
V: TRDV2; J: TRDJ1; CDR3: ACDPLLGDIPKNTDKLI
V: TRDV1; J: TRDJ1; CDR3: ALGRGAFLRTGDTDKLI
V: TRDV2; J: TRDJ1; CDR3: ACDTVGASPRGDKLI
V: TRDV2; J: TRDJ1; CDR3: ACDTVGLGDSGTDKLI
V: TRDV2; J: TRDJ1; CDR3: ACDTVLPNLTGDVGDKLI
V: TRDV2; J: TRDJ1; CDR3: ACDTLGDASYTDKLI
V: TRDV1; J: TRDJ1; CDR3: ALGETVLGDAHVTDKLI
V: TRDV1; J: TRDJ1; CDR3: ALGWLGDSDTDKLI
V: TRDV1; J: TRDJ1; CDR3: ALGELVIPTGGGEVESDKLI
V: TRDV2; J: TRDJ1; CDR3: ACDTLGGDKLI
V: TRDV2; J: TRDJ1; CDR3: ACDTEWGYGGRNDKLI